The 18 T cell receptor beta chains in this list originate from one sample, sequenced in a study of blood T cell repertoires in COVID-19. Sequencing was performed with immunoSEQ multiplex PCR; in TCRdb, only in-frame clones are kept and a portion is missing. Here the sample spans about 200,000 clones, approximately 91% being singletons. The material sequenced was peripheral blood. The receptors originated from a man in his 60s who had recovered from COVID-19.

The chain has TRBV3-1 (or the pseudogene TRBV3-2) and TRBJ2-7, with 7 bases identical to TRBD1. In germline, CDR1 is LGHDT, CDR2 YNNKEL (reference sequence). The V segment lost 0 bases and the J segment 5 bases; nucleotides outside the gene matches: 10. The CDR3 has 16 residues. This CDR3 is CASSQDSHRGNNEQYF. DNA of the CDR3: TGTGCCAGCAGCCAAGATAGCCACAGGGGTAACAACGAGCAGTACTTC.

The V call is TRBV18, the J call TRBJ2-5; weak D call: TRBD2 (6 bases). The CDR3 spans 14 residues. Trimming left V 6 bases short and J 2 bases short, with 13 bases between. Germline V CDR1 and CDR2: KGHSH, LQKENI. The CDR3 protein is CASSGWGEQETQYF. The CDR3 DNA reads as TGTGCCAGCTCCGGCTGGGGGGAACAAGAGACCCAGTACTTC.

The V gene is TRBV6-5, the J gene TRBJ1-2; TRBD1 aligns across 7 bases. This CDR3 has 15 residues. Trimming removed 3 bases from V and 2 bases from J; junction bases left unmatched: 6. Germline lookup yields CDR1 MNHEY and CDR2 SVGAGI. This CDR3 reads CASSYSGGTNYGYTF. As DNA, the CDR3 is TGTGCCAGCAGTTATTCAGGGGGTACAAACTATGGCTACACCTTC.

The chain combines TRBV5-6 with TRBJ2-1; TRBD2 agrees at 9 bases. The V and J ends lost 3 bases and 0 bases, in that order; junction bases with no gene match: 7. Germline V gene sequence: CDR1 SGHDT, CDR2 YYEEEE. The CDR3 is made up of 17 amino acids. This CDR3 is CASSYLSGSHSYNEQFF. The CDR3 DNA sequence: TGTGCCAGCAGCTACCTTAGCGGGAGTCACTCCTACAATGAGCAGTTCTTC.

The genes are TRBV5-1 and TRBJ2-2, with 7 bases matching TRBD1. Germline-derived CDR1 and CDR2 are SGHRS and YFSETQ. After removal of 5 bases from V and 2 bases from J, the junction contained 9 bases not matched to a gene. The CDR3 loop spans 16 amino acids. The CDR3 DNA reads as TGCGCCAGCAGATACGGGACAGTAGTAAACACCGGGGAGCTGTTTTTT. Translated, it gives CASRYGTVVNTGELFF.

This rearrangement joins TRBV6-6 to TRBJ2-1; 11 nucleotides align to TRBD1. CDR3 length: 14 residues. The V and J ends lost 10 bases and 9 bases, in that order; junction bases with no gene match: 11. Germline V gives CDR1 MNHNY, CDR2 SVGAGI (reference sequence). The CDR3 bases are TGTGCCACCCGGGGACAGGGGGAAGGGGGTGAGCAGTTCTTC. It codes for CATRGQGEGGEQFF.

In nucleotides, the CDR3 is TGTGCCAGCAGTTACTCCTTGCGCCAAGAGACCCAGTACTTC. Translation: CASSYSLRQETQYF. This chain links TRBV6-5 with TRBJ2-5; D is uncertain. The CDR3 spans 14 residues. The germline CDR1 and CDR2 sequences are MNHEY and SVGAGI. Trimming stripped 0 bases from V and 1 base from J, with 6 bases between.

This clone has only a few counts. In DNA form, the CDR3 reads TGCGCCAGCAGCCAAGATGCGGGGGGCGGCTATGGCTACACCTTC. It is translated as CASSQDAGGGYGYTF. V gene TRBV4-1 combines with J gene TRBJ1-2, with D possibly being TRBD1 (6 bases). The germline CDR1 and CDR2 sequences are MGHRA and YSYEKL. Between the trimmed V and J ends, which lost 0 bases and 4 bases, there was a span of 12 bases. This CDR3 is built from 15 residues.

V gene TRBV5-1 combines with J gene TRBJ1-3, with 9 positions matching TRBD1. The CDR3 has 16 amino acids. The V segment lost 0 bases and the J segment 4 bases; nucleotides outside the gene matches: 5. Germline V lookup: CDR1 SGHRS, CDR2 YFSETQ. The CDR3 is CASSLVQGARGNTIYF. The CDR3 nucleotides read TGCGCCAGCAGCTTGGTACAGGGGGCGCGAGGAAACACCATATATTTT.

The chain couples TRBV5-1 to TRBJ1-3; D may be TRBD1 (5 bases). V gave up 3 bases and J gave up 0 bases, with 19 bases separating them. Germline V gene data show CDR1 as SGHRS and CDR2 as YFSETQ. The CDR3 sequence is 18 residues long. CDR3 in DNA: TGCGCCAGCAGCTACGGATTAGGTGGAGGGACCTCTGGAAACACCATATATTTT. Its protein is CASSYGLGGGTSGNTIYF.

This chain joins TRBV3-1 (or the pseudogene TRBV3-2) and TRBJ2-3, with D possibly TRBD2 on 6 matching bases. V was shortened by 4 bases and J by 1 base, with 21 bases between the two germline ends. CDR1 LGHDT and CDR2 YNNKEL come from the germline V gene (reference sequence). The CDR3 has 18 amino acids. The CDR3 sequence: CASSLLSWGGAGTDTQYF. The CDR3 region has the DNA TGTGCCAGCAGCCTCTTGAGTTGGGGCGGGGCCGGCACAGATACGCAGTATTTT.

The table lists this clone with a count of one. The chain recombines TRBV4-1 with TRBJ2-3, with D tentatively TRBD2 (6 bases). CDR1 is MGHRA and CDR2 is YSYEKL in the germline V gene. The CDR3 contains 15 residues. V dropped 4 bases and J dropped 5 bases, with 16 bases sitting between them. In nucleotides, the CDR3 is TGCGCCAGCAGCCGGGACTCCTCCCCGGGAGATACGCAGTATTTT. Translated, it gives CASSRDSSPGDTQYF.

The rearrangement joins TRBV28 to TRBJ1-1; weak D call: TRBD1 (6 bases). CDR1 and CDR2 from the germline V gene are MDHEN and SYDVKM. The V gene lost 4 bases and the J gene lost 7 bases, with 13 bases spanning the gap. CDR3 length: 13 residues. The CDR3 DNA is TGTGCCAGCAGTTCTACTAGACAGGATGAAGCTTTCTTT. This encodes CASSSTRQDEAFF.

CDR3 residues: CAWSSKGLGGKNIQYF. The CDR3 DNA sequence: TGTGCCTGGAGTTCAAAGGGCCTGGGAGGCAAAAACATTCAGTACTTC. This chain joins TRBV30 and TRBJ2-4; possible D gene TRBD2, 6 bases. Germline CDR1 and CDR2: GTSNPN and SVGIG (reference sequence). The CDR3 spans 16 residues. Trimming took 2 bases from V and 3 from J, leaving 17 bases between them.

The chain couples TRBV28 to TRBJ2-2; the D gene is possibly TRBD2 (6 bases). This CDR3 is built from 15 residues. Deletions cut 2 bases from V and 1 base from J, with 8 bases between. Germline V gene data show CDR1 as MDHEN and CDR2 as SYDVKM. CDR3 nucleotide sequence: TGTGCCAGCAGTTTAAGCGGGCGGAACACCGGGGAGCTGTTTTTT. It yields the protein CASSLSGRNTGELFF.

This sequence joins TRBV18 and TRBJ1-1; 9 bases map to TRBD1. The CDR3 spans 15 residues. Germline V gene lookup returns CDR1 KGHSH and CDR2 LQKENI. Trimming took 0 bases from V and 5 from J; bases not matched to a gene: 4. In nucleotides, the CDR3 is TGTGCCAGCTCACCACCGGCACAGGGGGCGACTGAAGCTTTCTTT. This encodes CASSPPAQGATEAFF. The full variable domain, with the rest looked up from reference TRBV18 and TRBJ1-1, is NAGVMQNPRHLVRRRGQEARLRCSPMKGHSHVYWYRQLPEEGLKFMVYLQKENIIDESGMPKERFSAEFPKEGPSILRIQQVVRGDSAAYFCASSPPAQGATEAFFGQGTRLTVV.

The rearrangement joins TRBV7-2 to TRBJ2-1, with 7 positions matching TRBD1. The J segment lost 0 bases and the V segment lost 5 bases, leaving 4 bases of the junction unmatched. The CDR3 runs to 15 residues. The germline CDR1 and CDR2 sequences are SGHTA and FQGNSA. The CDR3 sequence: CASSTDRASYNEQFF. For the CDR3, the DNA is TGTGCCAGCAGCACTGACAGGGCCTCCTACAATGAGCAGTTCTTC.

The chain couples TRBV7-9 to TRBJ2-6; D ambiguous. Germline V gene sequence: CDR1 SEHNR, CDR2 FQNEAQ (reference sequence). The germline V and J ends were trimmed by 0 bases and 2 bases, with 8 bases remaining between them. There are 16 residues in the CDR3. This CDR3 is CASSLAQATGANVLTF. CDR3 sequence (DNA): TGTGCCAGCAGCTTAGCTCAGGCGACTGGGGCCAACGTCCTGACTTTC.